Listed below are T cell receptor beta chains from one sample, sequenced in a study of patients and donors after allogeneic stem cell transplantation. Using its own MiXCR run on the RT-PCR reads, TCRdb lists one record per CDR3 protein. Among 900,000 to 1,000,000 distinct CDR3 sequences listed, approximately 19% were seen once. Material for sequencing was blood, either unsorted or a sorted T cell fraction (not recorded which). Receptors were obtained from a human donor who was either an allogeneic HSCT recipient or a stem cell or donor lymphocyte infusion donor (not recorded which). It is not recorded whose cells these are; they may come from a transplant donor. The CDR3 runs from the conserved cysteine through the conserved F or W. A D gene is named only where the DNA matches it firmly. Expanded clones get a size class; other rows say once, few or many, or leave the size out.

cdr3_aa	cdr3_nt	clone_size	j_call	d_call	v_call
CASSYPGAADTQYF	TGTGCCAGCAGTTACCCGGGGGCTGCCGATACGCAGTATTTT	.	TRBJ2-3	.	TRBV6-2/TRBV6-3
CASISDRSFTEAFF	TGTGCCAGCATTTCGGACAGGTCATTCACTGAAGCTTTCTTT	few	TRBJ1-1	TRBD1	TRBV12-3/TRBV12-4
CASSLEEARWARGTDQETQYF	TGTGCCAGCAGCTTAGAGGAGGCGAGATGGGCAAGGGGAACCGACCAAGAGACCCAGTACTTC	.	TRBJ2-5	.	TRBV11-2
CSARDPVGGSYNEQFF	TGCAGTGCTAGAGATCCAGTAGGCGGGTCCTACAATGAGCAGTTCTTC	few	TRBJ2-1	.	TRBV20-1
CASSYSGQPYEQYF	TGTGCCAGCAGTTACTCAGGACAGCCTTACGAGCAGTACTTC	.	TRBJ2-7	.	TRBV6-5
CASSQGLVPSSYNEQFF	TGCGCCAGCAGCCAAGGTCTTGTACCCAGCTCCTACAATGAGCAGTTCTTC	few	TRBJ2-1	.	TRBV4-1
CASSPNRGFSTDTQYF	TGCGCCAGCAGCCCAAACAGGGGGTTCTCCACAGATACGCAGTATTTT	.	TRBJ2-3	TRBD1	TRBV5-1
CASSPANTGELFF	TGTGCCAGCAGCCCTGCGAACACCGGGGAGCTGTTTTTT	many	TRBJ2-2	.	TRBV12-3/TRBV12-4
CASSLSGGAPDTQYF	TGTGCCAGCAGTCTTAGCGGGGGGGCCCCAGATACGCAGTATTTT	few	TRBJ2-3	TRBD2	TRBV7-2
CASSQDLPSGGVADTQYF	TGCGCCAGCAGCCAAGATCTCCCCTCCGGGGGGGTTGCAGATACGCAGTATTTT	few	TRBJ2-3	TRBD2	TRBV4-3
CASSQGRGNNNEQFF	TGTGCCAGCAGCCAAGGGCGCGGGAATAACAATGAGCAGTTCTTC	.	TRBJ2-1	.	TRBV4-2
CASSVGTANYGYTF	TGCGCCAGCAGCGTCGGGACAGCTAACTATGGCTACACCTTC	few	TRBJ1-2	TRBD1	TRBV9
CASKAVSYNEQFF	TGTGCCAGCAAGGCGGTATCCTACAATGAGCAGTTCTTC	.	TRBJ2-1	.	TRBV21-1
CASRPDGLNTEAFF	TGTGCCAGCAGGCCCGATGGACTAAACACTGAAGCTTTCTTT	few	TRBJ1-1	.	TRBV12-3/TRBV12-4
CATSDLGQGGGTQYF	TGTGCCACCAGTGATCTCGGACAGGGAGGCGGTACGCAGTATTTT	.	TRBJ2-3	TRBD1	TRBV24-1
CASSFRDASTNEKLFF	TGTGCCAGCAGCTTCAGGGACGCATCAACTAATGAAAAACTGTTTTTT	.	TRBJ1-4	.	TRBV7-9
CAIPGPGELFF	TGTGCCATCCCTGGTCCCGGGGAGCTGTTTTTT	few	TRBJ2-2	.	TRBV21-1
CASSQGGPYSNQPQHF	TGTGCCAGCAGCCAGGGGGGCCCTTATAGCAATCAGCCCCAGCATTTT	few	TRBJ1-5	.	TRBV4-2
CASSSGQGGGTEAFF	TGTGCCAGCAGCTCCGGGCAGGGCGGAGGCACTGAAGCTTTCTTT	many	TRBJ1-1	.	TRBV27
CASSNRVGTEAFF	TGTGCCAGCAGTAACAGGGTGGGCACTGAAGCTTTCTTT	many	TRBJ1-1	.	TRBV12-3/TRBV12-4
CASSARPGGPNQETQYF	TGTGCCAGCAGCGCAAGACCAGGGGGGCCGAACCAAGAGACCCAGTACTTC	.	TRBJ2-5	.	TRBV9
CSLTGDQTEAFF	TGCAGCTTAACAGGGGATCAGACTGAAGCTTTCTTT	few	TRBJ1-1	TRBD1	TRBV29-1
CASSSMTSGDTQYF	TGTGCCAGCAGCTCCATGACTAGTGGTGATACGCAGTATTTT	many	TRBJ2-3	.	TRBV7-8
CASSGTSEYTQYF	TGTGCCAGCAGCGGGACTAGCGAATATACGCAGTATTTT	.	TRBJ2-3	TRBD2	TRBV7-8
CAWRTSGYEQYF	TGTGCCTGGCGGACTAGCGGGTACGAGCAGTACTTC	many	TRBJ2-7	TRBD2	TRBV30
CASSQESRTPGEQYF	TGCGCCAGCAGCCAAGAAAGTCGGACCCCGGGCGAGCAGTACTTC	few	TRBJ2-7	.	TRBV4-1
CATSDLQPLNTGELFF	TGTGCCACCAGTGATTTGCAGCCTTTGAACACCGGGGAGCTGTTTTTT	.	TRBJ2-2	.	TRBV24-1
CASSQEQWAGYEQYF	TGCGCCAGCAGCCAAGAACAATGGGCGGGGTACGAGCAGTACTTC	.	TRBJ2-7	.	TRBV4-1
CATSAILGAGEYYGYTF	TGTGCCACCAGCGCCATTCTGGGGGCAGGAGAATACTATGGCTACACCTTC	many	TRBJ1-2	.	TRBV15
CASNRRTESEAFF	TGTGCCAGCAACCGAAGGACAGAGTCGGAAGCTTTCTTT	.	TRBJ1-1	.	TRBV2
CASSFVQRETSLDEQFF	TGTGCCAGCAGTTTCGTCCAGCGGGAGACCTCATTGGATGAGCAGTTCTTC	.	TRBJ2-1	TRBD2	TRBV12-3/TRBV12-4
CASSYVVGLAGGPSNEQFF	TGTGCCAGCAGTTACGTTGTGGGACTAGCGGGAGGGCCTTCCAATGAGCAGTTCTTC	.	TRBJ2-1	TRBD2	TRBV6-5
CASSFPTGTGPF	TGTGCCAGCAGCTTTCCTACTGGGACGGGCCCGTTC	.	TRBJ2-7	.	TRBV7-2
CASSPLAQPTEAFF	TGTGCCAGCAGCCCCCTCGCCCAGCCCACTGAAGCTTTCTTT	.	TRBJ1-1	.	TRBV11-2
CASSVGSSYEQYF	TGTGCCAGCAGCGTAGGGTCATCCTACGAGCAGTACTTC	many	TRBJ2-7	.	TRBV9
CASRPLAGVHNEQFF	TGCGCCAGCAGGCCACTAGCGGGAGTCCACAATGAGCAGTTCTTC	.	TRBJ2-1	TRBD2	TRBV5-1
CASSQRNRLAGVETQYF	TGTGCCAGCAGCCAAAGAAATCGGCTAGCGGGAGTGGAGACCCAGTACTTC	few	TRBJ2-5	TRBD2	TRBV3-1
CSARETAKGTEAFF	TGCAGTGCTAGGGAGACAGCCAAGGGCACTGAAGCTTTCTTT	.	TRBJ1-1	.	TRBV20-1
CATSDYRGQGYNEQFF	TGTGCCACCAGTGATTATCGGGGACAAGGGTACAATGAGCAGTTCTTC	.	TRBJ2-1	.	TRBV24-1
CSASPAGSYNEQFF	TGCAGTGCTAGTCCGGCTGGCTCCTACAATGAGCAGTTCTTC	.	TRBJ2-1	.	TRBV20-1
CATSRGHSGANVLTF	TGTGCCACCAGCCGGGGGCACTCTGGGGCCAACGTCCTGACTTTC	.	TRBJ2-6	.	TRBV7-3
CASSRHPRCSYNEQFF	TGTGCCAGCAGCAGGCACCCCCGGTGTTCCTACAATGAGCAGTTCTTC	.	TRBJ2-1	.	TRBV21-1
CASSSGPTSTDTQYF	TGTGCCAGCAGCTCCGGCCCCACGAGCACAGATACGCAGTATTTT	few	TRBJ2-3	.	TRBV7-3
CASSVGAPGETQYF	TGTGCCAGCAGCGTAGGAGCTCCCGGAGAGACCCAGTACTTC	few	TRBJ2-5	.	TRBV9
CASSLDSGTNGYTF	TGTGCCAGCAGCTTAGACTCGGGCACAAATGGCTACACCTTC	few	TRBJ1-2	.	TRBV7-8
CASSLEADSTEAFF	TGCGCCAGCAGCTTGGAGGCAGATTCTACTGAAGCTTTCTTT	few	TRBJ1-1	.	TRBV5-1
CASSLFAGLATGELFF	TGTGCCAGCAGCTTATTCGCCGGCCTAGCAACCGGGGAGCTGTTTTTT	.	TRBJ2-2	.	TRBV7-3
CASSLIQITGELFF	TGTGCCAGCAGTTTAATACAGATCACCGGGGAGCTGTTTTTT	few	TRBJ2-2	.	TRBV12-3/TRBV12-4
CASSRQKETQYF	TGTGCCAGCAGTAGACAGAAAGAGACCCAGTACTTC	many	TRBJ2-5	.	TRBV12-3/TRBV12-4
CASSNRAQLDTEAFF	TGTGCCAGCTCTAACAGGGCCCAATTAGACACTGAAGCTTTCTTT	.	TRBJ1-1	.	TRBV9
CASSPVPSGANVLTF	TGTGCCAGCTCACCGGTCCCCTCTGGGGCCAACGTCCTGACTTTC	few	TRBJ2-6	.	TRBV18
CSANGGRNRETQYF	TGCAGTGCTAACGGCGGGAGGAATCGAGAGACCCAGTACTTC	few	TRBJ2-5	TRBD2	TRBV20-1
CASSSLSGAFF	TGTGCCAGCAGCTCTCTTTCGGGAGCTTTCTTT	few	TRBJ1-1	.	TRBV5-6